The 2 T cell receptor beta chains presented below share a single source sample, sequenced in a study of Graves' ophthalmopathy and Graves' hyperthyroidism. The TCR beta CDR3 regions underwent amplification from RNA transcripts. In the first round, RT-PCR was carried out with HTBI primers, and a multiplex PCR formed the second round. TCRdb recomputed calls from the multiplex PCR reads with MiXCR, one row per CDR3 protein. The sample has 740,000 or so distinct CDR3 sequences; around 40% are singletons. The sample taken for sequencing was peripheral blood. These TCRs come from an adult man with Graves' ophthalmopathy.

This chain links TRBV5-1 with TRBJ2-7; TRBD1 matches 7 bases. Germline loops: CDR1 SGHRS, CDR2 YFSETQ. The CDR3 runs 15 residues. The J segment lost 0 bases and the V segment lost 1 base, leaving 4 bases of the junction unmatched. This CDR3 reads CASSLLGTVSYEQYF. CDR3 nucleotide sequence: TGCGCCAGCAGCTTGCTAGGGACAGTCTCCTACGAGCAGTACTTC. Together with reference TRBV5-1 and TRBJ2-7, the CDR3 gives the full variable domain: KAGVTQTPRYLIKTRGQQVTLSCSPISGHRSVSWYQQTPGQGLQFLFEYFSETQRNKGNFPGRFSGRQFSNSRSEMNVSTLELGDSALYLCASSLLGTVSYEQYFGPGTRLTVT.

This chain joins TRBV2 and TRBJ1-2; D uncertain. This CDR3 is 15 amino acids long. Germline CDR1 SNHLY, CDR2 FYNNEI. Trimming removed 6 bases from V and 3 bases from J, with 17 bases in between. The CDR3 coding sequence is TGTGCCAGCAGCCAAGAACTAACGTACGACTATGGCTACACCTTC. Amino acid sequence: CASSQELTYDYGYTF.